This T cell receptor (beta chain) derives from a study of Ad26.COV2.S vaccination and SARS-CoV-2 variants. Treatment given: around 19 received Ad26.COV2.S at low or high dose, single or two shots; roughly 5 received placebo; per-sample allocation not given. Following the first vaccine or placebo injection, samples were taken on day 63. Profiling relied on immunoSEQ multiplex PCR, and the TCRdb table lists in-frame clones only, not all of them. The table lists roughly 700,000 clones, roughly 90% of them singletons. Trimming cost V 7 bases and J 1 base, with 13 bases left between them. Germline loops: CDR1 KGHDR, CDR2 SFDVKD. The length of the CDR3 is 15 residues.

Sequencing used peripheral blood, obtained in a trial of Ad26.COV2.S vaccine versus placebo. J is TRBJ1-3 and V is TRBV24-1; D might be TRBD1 (6 bases). The sequence was collected from a person aged 18 to 65 who received the Ad26.COV2.S COVID-19 vaccine or a placebo. The CDR3 spells CATSSAGESGNTIYF. CDR3 nucleotides: TGTGCCACCAGCTCGGCAGGGGAATCTGGAAACACCATATATTTT.